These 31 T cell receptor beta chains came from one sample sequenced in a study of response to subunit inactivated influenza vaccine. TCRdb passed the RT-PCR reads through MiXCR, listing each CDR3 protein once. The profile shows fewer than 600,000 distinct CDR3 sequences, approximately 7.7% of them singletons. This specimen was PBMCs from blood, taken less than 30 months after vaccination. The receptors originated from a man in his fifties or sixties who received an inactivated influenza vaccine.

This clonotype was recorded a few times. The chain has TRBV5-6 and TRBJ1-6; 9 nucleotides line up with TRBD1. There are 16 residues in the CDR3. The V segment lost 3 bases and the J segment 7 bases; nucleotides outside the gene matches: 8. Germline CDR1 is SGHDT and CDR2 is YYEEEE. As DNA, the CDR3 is TGTGCCAGCAGCTGGGGACAGGGTACCAGGAATTCACCCCTCCACTTT. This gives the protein CASSWGQGTRNSPLHF.

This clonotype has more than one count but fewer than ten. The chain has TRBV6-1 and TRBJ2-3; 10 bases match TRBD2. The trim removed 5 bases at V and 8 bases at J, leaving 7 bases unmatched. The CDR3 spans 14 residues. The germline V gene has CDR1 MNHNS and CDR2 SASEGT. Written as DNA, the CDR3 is TGTGCCAGCAGTAGACTGGGACTAGCGCGTACGCAGTATTTT. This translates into CASSRLGLARTQYF.

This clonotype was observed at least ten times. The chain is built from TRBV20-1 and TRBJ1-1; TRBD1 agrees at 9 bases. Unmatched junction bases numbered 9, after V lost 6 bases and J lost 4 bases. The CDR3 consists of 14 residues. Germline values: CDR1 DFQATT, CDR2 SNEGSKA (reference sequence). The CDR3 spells CSAYQTGGGTEAFF. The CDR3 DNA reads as TGCAGTGCCTACCAGACAGGGGGAGGCACTGAAGCTTTCTTT.

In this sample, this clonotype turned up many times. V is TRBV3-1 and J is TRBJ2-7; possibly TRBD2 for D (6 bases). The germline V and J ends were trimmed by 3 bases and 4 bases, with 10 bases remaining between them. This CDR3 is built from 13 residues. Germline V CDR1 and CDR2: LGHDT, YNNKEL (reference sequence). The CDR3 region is CASSHGGGYEQYF. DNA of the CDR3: TGTGCCAGCAGCCACGGGGGAGGTTACGAGCAGTACTTC.

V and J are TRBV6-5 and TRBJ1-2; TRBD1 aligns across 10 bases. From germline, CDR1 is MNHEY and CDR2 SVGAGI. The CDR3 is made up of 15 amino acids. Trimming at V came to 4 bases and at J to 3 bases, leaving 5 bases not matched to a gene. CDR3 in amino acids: CASSSGDRGYYGYTF. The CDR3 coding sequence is TGTGCCAGCAGTTCCGGGGACAGGGGCTACTATGGCTACACCTTC.

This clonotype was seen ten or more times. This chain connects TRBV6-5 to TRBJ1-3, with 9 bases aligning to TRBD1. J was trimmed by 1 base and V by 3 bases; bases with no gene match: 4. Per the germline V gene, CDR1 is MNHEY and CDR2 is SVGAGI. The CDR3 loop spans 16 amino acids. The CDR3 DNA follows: TGTGCCAGCAGTTATCCCGGGACAGGGTCTGGAAACACCATATATTTT. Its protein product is CASSYPGTGSGNTIYF.

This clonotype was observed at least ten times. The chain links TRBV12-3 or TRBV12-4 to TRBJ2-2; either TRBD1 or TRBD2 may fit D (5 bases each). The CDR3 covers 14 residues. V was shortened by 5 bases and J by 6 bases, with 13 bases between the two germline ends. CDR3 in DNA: TGTGCCAGCAGTCCCCCGCTGGGGGCCGGGGAGCTGTTTTTT. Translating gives CASSPPLGAGELFF.

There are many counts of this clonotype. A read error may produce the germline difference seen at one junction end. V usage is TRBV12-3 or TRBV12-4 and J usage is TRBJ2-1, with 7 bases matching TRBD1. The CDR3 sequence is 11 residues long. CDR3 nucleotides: TGTGCCAGCAGTATGGGGACAGTCGTGTTGTTC. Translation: CASSMGTVVLF.

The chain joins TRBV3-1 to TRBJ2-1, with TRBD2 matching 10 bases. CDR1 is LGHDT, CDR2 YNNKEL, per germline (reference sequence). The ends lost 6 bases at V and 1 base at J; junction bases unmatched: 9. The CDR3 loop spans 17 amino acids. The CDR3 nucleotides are TGTGCCAGCAGTCCGACTAGCGGGCAGCTTTCCTACAATGAGCAGTTCTTC. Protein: CASSPTSGQLSYNEQFF.

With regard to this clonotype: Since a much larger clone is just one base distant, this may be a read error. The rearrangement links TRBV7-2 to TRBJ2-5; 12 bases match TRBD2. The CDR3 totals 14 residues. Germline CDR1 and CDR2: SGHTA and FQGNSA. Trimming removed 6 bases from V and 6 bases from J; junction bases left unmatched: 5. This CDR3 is CASSTTSGRQTQYF. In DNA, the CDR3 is TGTGCCAGCAGTACGACTAGCGGGAGACAGACCCAGTACTTC.

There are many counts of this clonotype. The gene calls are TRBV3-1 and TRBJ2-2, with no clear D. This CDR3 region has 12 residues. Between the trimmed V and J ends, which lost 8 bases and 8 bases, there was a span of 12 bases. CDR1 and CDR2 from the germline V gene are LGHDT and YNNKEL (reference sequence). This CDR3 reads CASGFPAGELFF. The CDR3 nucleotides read TGTGCCAGCGGATTTCCAGCGGGGGAGCTGTTTTTT.

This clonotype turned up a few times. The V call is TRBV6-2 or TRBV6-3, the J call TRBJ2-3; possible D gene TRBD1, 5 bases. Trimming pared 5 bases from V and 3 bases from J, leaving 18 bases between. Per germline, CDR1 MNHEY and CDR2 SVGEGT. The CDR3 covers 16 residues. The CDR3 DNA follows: TGTGCCAGCAGTCCATTGCCAGGGCTTCGGACAGATACGCAGTATTTT. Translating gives CASSPLPGLRTDTQYF.

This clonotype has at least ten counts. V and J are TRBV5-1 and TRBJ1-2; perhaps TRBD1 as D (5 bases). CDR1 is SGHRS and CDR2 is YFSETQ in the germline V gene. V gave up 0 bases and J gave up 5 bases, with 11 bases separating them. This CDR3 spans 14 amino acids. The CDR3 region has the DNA TGCGCCAGCAGCTTGGTCGGGGGGATTTATGGCTACACCTTC. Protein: CASSLVGGIYGYTF.

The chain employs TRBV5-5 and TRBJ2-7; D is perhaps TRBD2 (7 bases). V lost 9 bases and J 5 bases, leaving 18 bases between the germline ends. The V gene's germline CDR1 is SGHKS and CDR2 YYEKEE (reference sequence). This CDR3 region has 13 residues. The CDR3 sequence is CAIGTRGGDEQYF. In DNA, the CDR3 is TGTGCCATCGGCACGAGGGGGGGCGACGAGCAGTACTTC.

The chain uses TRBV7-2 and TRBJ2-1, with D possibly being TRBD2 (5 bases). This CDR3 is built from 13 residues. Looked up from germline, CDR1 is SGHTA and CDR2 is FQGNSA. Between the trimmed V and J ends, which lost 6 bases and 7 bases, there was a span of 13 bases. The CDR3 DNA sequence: TGTGCCAGCAGAGCACGAGCGGCTAATGAGCAGTTCTTC. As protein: CASRARAANEQFF.

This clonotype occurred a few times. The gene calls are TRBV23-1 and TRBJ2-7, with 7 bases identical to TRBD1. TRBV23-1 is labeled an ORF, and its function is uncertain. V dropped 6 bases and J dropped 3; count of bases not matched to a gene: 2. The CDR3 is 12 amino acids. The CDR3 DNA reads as TGCGCCAGCAGCCAGGGGGACTACGAGCAGTACTTC. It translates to CASSQGDYEQYF.

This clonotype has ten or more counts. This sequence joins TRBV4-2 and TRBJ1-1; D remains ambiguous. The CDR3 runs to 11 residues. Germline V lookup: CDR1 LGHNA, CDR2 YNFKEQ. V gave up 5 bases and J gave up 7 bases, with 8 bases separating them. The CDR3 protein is CASSLTGEAFF. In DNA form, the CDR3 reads TGTGCCAGCAGCTTAACCGGTGAAGCTTTCTTT.

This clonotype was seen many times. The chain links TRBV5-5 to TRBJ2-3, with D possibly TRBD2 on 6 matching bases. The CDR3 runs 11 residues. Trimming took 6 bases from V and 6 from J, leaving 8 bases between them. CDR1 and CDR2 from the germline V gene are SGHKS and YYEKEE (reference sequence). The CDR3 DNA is TGTGCCAGCAACCGGGGGGATACGCAGTATTTT. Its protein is CASNRGDTQYF. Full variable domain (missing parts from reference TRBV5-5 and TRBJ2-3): DAGVTQSPTHLIKTRGQQVTLRCSPISGHKSVSWYQQVLGQGPQFIFQYYEKEERGRGNFPDRFSARQFPNYSSELNVNALLLGDSALYLCASNRGDTQYFGPGTRLTVL.

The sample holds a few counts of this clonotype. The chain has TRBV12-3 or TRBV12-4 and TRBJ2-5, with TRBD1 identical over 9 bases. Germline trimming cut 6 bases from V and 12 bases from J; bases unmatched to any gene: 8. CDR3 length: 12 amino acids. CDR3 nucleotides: TGTGCCAGCAGCAGGGGGACAGGGCCCAAGTACTTC. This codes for CASSRGTGPKYF.

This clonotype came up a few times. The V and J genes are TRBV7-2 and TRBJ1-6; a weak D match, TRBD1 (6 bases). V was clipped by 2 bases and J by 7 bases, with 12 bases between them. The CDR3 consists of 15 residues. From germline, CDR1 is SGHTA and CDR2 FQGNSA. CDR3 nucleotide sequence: TGTGCCAGCAGCTTAACAGGGAAGGGGAATTCACCCCTCCACTTT. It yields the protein CASSLTGKGNSPLHF.

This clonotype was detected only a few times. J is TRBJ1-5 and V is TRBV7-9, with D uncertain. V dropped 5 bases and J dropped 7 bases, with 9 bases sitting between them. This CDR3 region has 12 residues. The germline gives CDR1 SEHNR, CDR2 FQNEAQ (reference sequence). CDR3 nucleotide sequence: TGTGCCAGCAGCCAACAGACCCAGCCCCAGCATTTT. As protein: CASSQQTQPQHF.

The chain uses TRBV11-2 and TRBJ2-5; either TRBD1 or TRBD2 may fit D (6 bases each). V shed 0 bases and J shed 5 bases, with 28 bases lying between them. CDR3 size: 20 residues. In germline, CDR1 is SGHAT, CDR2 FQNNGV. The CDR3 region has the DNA TGTGCCAGCAGCTTAGAAGGGTCGGCCGGGGGCGGTTTAATTGGGGAGACCCAGTACTTC. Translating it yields CASSLEGSAGGGLIGETQYF.

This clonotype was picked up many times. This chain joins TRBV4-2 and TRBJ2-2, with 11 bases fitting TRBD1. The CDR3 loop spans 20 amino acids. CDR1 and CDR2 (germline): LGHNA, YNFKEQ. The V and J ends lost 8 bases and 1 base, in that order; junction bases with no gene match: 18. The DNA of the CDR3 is TGTGCCAGCCGGGTCTCCCTCCGTACCGGGACAGGGGGGAACACCGGGGAGCTGTTTTTT. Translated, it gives CASRVSLRTGTGGNTGELFF.

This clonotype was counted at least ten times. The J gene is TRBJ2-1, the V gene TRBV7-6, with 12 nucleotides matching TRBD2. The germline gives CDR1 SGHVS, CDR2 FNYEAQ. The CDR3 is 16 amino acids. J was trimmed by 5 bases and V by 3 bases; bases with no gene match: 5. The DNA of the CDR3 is TGTGCCAGCAGCTTGACTAGCGGGGGCCTAAACAATGAGCAGTTCTTC. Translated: CASSLTSGGLNNEQFF. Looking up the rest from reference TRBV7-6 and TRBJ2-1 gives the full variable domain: GAGVSQSPRYKVTKRGQDVALRCDPISGHVSLYWYRQALGQGPEFLTYFNYEAQQDKSGLPNDRFSAERPEGSISTLTIQRTEQRDSAMYRCASSLTSGGLNNEQFFGPGTRLTVL.

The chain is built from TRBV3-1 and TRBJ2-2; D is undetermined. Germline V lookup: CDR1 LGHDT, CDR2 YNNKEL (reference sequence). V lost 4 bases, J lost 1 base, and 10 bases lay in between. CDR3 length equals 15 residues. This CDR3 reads CASSLTAGNTGELFF. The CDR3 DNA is TGTGCCAGCAGCCTTACGGCAGGGAACACCGGGGAGCTGTTTTTT.

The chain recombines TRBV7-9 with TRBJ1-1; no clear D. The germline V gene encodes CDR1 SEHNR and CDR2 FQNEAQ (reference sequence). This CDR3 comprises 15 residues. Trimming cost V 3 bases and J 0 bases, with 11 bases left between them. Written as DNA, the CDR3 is TGTGCCAGCAGCTTTATTGGGCGGATGAACACTGAAGCTTTCTTT. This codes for CASSFIGRMNTEAFF.

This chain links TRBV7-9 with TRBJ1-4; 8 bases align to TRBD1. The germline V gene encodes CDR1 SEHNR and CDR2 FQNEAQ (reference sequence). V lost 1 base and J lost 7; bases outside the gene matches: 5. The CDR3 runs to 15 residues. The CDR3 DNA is TGTGCCAGCAGCTTAGTCCAGGGGGCGAGTGAAAAACTGTTTTTT. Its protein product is CASSLVQGASEKLFF.

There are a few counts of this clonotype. For the CDR3, the DNA is TGCAGTGCTAGTAGGTTCTACGAGCAGTACTTC. It yields the protein CSASRFYEQYF. V and J are TRBV20-1 and TRBJ2-7, with D unresolved. CDR1 is DFQATT and CDR2 is SNEGSKA in the germline V gene (reference sequence). The CDR3 covers 11 residues. Trimming removed 3 bases from V and 3 bases from J, with 6 bases in between.

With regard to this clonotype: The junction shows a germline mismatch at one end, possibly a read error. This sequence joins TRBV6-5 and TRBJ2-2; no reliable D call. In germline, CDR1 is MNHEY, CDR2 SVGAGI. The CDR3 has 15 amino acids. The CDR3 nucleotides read TGTGCCAGCGGTTACCGCCTGGATAACACCGGGGAGCTGTTTTTT. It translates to CASGYRLDNTGELFF.

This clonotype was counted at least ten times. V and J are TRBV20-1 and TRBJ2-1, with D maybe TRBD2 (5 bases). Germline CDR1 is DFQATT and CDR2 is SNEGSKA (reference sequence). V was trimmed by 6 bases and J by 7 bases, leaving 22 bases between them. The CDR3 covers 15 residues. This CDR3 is CSATLTFSAGNEQFF. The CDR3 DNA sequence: TGCAGTGCGACGCTGACATTCTCCGCGGGTAATGAGCAGTTCTTC.

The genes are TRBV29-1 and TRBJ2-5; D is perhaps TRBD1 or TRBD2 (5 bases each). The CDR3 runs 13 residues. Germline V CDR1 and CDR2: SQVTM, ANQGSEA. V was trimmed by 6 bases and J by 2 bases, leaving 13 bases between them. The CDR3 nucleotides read TGCAGCGTCCGCCGAGGGGAGCAAGAGACCCAGTACTTC. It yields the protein CSVRRGEQETQYF. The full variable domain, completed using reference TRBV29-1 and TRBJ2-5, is SAVISQKPSRDICQRGTSLTIQCQVDSQVTMMFWYRQQPGQSLTLIATANQGSEATYESGFVIDKFPISRPNLTFSTLTVSNMSPEDSSIYLCSVRRGEQETQYFGPGTRLLVL.